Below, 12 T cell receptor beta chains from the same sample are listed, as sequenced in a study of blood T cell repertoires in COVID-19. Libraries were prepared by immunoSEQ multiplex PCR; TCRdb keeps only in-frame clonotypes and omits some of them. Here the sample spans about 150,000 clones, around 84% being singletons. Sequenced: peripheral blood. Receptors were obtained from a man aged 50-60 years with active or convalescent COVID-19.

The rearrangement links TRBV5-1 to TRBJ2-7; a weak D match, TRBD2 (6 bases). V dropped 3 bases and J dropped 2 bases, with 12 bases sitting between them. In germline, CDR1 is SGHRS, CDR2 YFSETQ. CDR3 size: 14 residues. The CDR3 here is CASSSGTAAYEQYF. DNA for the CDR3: TGCGCCAGCAGCTCCGGGACTGCTGCCTACGAGCAGTACTTC.

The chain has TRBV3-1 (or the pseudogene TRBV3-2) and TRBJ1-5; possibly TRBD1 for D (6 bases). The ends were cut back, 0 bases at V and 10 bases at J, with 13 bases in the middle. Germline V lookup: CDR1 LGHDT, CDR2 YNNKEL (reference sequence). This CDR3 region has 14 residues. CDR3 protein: CASSQDRTALPQHF. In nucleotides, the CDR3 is TGTGCCAGCAGCCAAGATAGGACAGCTCTCCCCCAGCATTTT.

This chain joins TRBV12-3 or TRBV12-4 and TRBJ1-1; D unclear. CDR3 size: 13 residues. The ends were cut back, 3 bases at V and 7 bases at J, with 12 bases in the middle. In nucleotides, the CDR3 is TGTGCCAGCAGTTTTGGAGGGTTTAGTGAAGCTTTCTTT. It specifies CASSFGGFSEAFF.

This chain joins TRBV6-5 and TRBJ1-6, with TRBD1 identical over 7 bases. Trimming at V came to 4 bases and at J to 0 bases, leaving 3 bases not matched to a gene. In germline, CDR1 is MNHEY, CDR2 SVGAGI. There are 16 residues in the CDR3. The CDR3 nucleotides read TGTGCCAGCAGTTGGGGACAGAGCTCCTATAATTCACCCCTCCACTTT. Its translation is CASSWGQSSYNSPLHF.

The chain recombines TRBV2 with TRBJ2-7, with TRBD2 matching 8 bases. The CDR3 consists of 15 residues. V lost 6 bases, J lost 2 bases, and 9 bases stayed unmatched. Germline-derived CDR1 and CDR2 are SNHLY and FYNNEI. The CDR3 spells CASSPGGVSTYEQYF. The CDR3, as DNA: TGTGCCAGCAGCCCCGGGGGGGTATCGACCTACGAGCAGTACTTC.

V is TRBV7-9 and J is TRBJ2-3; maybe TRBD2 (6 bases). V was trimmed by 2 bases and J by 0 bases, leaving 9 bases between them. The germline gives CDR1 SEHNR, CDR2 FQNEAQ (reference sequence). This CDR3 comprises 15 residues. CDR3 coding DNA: TGTGCCAGCAGCTTAATGGGACTTAGCACAGATACGCAGTATTTT. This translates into CASSLMGLSTDTQYF.

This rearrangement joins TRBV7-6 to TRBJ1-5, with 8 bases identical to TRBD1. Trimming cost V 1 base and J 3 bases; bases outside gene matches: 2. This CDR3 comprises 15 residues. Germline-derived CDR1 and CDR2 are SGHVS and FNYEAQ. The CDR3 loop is CASSLGTGSNQPQHF. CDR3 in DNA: TGTGCCAGCAGCTTAGGGACAGGGTCCAATCAGCCCCAGCATTTT.

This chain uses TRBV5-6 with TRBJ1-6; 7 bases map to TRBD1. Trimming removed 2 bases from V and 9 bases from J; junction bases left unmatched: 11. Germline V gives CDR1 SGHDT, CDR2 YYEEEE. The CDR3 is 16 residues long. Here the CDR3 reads CASSFWPTGDGSPLHF. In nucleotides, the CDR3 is TGTGCCAGCAGCTTTTGGCCTACAGGGGATGGTTCACCCCTCCACTTT.

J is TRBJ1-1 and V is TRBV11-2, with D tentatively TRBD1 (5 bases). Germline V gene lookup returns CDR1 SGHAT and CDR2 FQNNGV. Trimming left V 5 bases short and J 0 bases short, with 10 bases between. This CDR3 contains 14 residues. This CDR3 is CASSVTRVNTEAFF. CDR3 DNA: TGTGCCAGCAGCGTGACCAGGGTGAACACTGAAGCTTTCTTT.

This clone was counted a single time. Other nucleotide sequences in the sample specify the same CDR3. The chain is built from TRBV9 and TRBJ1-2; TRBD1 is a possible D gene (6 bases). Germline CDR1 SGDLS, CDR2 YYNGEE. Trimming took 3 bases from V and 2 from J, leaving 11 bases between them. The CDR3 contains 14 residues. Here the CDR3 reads CASSEGQSNYGYTF. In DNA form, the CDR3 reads TGTGCCAGCAGCGAAGGACAGTCCAACTATGGCTACACCTTC.

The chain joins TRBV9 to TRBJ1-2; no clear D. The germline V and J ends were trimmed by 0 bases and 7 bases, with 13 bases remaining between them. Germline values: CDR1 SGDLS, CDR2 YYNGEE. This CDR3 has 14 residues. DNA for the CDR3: TGTGCCAGCAGCGTAGGGGTGGATCGGGTTGGCTACACCTTC. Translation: CASSVGVDRVGYTF.

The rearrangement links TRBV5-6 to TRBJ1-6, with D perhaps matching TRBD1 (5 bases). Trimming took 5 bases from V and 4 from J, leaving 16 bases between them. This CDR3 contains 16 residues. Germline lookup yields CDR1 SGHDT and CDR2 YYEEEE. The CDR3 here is CASSQRTSRYNSPLHF. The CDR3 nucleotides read TGTGCCAGCAGTCAGAGGACATCTCGTTATAATTCACCCCTCCACTTT.